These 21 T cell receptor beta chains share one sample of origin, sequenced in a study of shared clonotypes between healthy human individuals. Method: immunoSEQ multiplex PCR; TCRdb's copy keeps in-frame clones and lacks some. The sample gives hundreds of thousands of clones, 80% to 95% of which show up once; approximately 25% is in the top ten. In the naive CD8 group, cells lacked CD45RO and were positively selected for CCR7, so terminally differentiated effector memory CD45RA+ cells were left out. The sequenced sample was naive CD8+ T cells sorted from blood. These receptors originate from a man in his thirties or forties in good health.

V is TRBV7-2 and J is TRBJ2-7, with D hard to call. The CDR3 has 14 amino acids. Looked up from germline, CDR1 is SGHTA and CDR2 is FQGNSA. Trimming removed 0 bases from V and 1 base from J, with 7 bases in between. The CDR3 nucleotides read TGTGCCAGCAGCTTAGCGGGTTGGTCCTACGAGCAGTACTTC. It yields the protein CASSLAGWSYEQYF.

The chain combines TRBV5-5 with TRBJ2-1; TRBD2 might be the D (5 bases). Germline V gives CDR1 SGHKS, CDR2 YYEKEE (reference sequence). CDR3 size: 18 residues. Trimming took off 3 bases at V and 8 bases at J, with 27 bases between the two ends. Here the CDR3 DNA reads TGTGCCAGCAGCTGGCCTAGTGTAGCAGCGGTATCAAGGGATGAGCAGTTCTTC. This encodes CASSWPSVAAVSRDEQFF. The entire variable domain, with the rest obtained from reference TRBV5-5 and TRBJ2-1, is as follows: DAGVTQSPTHLIKTRGQQVTLRCSPISGHKSVSWYQQVLGQGPQFIFQYYEKEERGRGNFPDRFSARQFPNYSSELNVNALLLGDSALYLCASSWPSVAAVSRDEQFFGPGTRLTVL.

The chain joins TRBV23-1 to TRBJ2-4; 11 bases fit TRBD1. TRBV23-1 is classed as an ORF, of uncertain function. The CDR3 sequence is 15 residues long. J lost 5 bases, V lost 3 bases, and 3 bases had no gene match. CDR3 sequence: CASSQLDRGQNIQYF. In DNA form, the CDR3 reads TGCGCCAGCAGTCAGTTGGACAGGGGGCAAAACATTCAGTACTTC.

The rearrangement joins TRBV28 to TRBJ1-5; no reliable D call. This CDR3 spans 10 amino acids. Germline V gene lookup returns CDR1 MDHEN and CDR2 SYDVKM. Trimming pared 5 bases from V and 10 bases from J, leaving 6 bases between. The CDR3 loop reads CASSVQPQHF. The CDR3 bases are TGTGCCAGCAGTGTACAACCCCAGCATTTT.

The DNA for the CDR3 is TGTGCCAGCAGTGGACTAGCGGGAGTTTCGAGCTCCTACAATGAGCAGTTCTTC. This gives the protein CASSGLAGVSSSYNEQFF. The rearrangement uses TRBV2 and TRBJ2-1, with 12 bases lining up with TRBD2. Trimming at V came to 4 bases and at J to 0 bases, leaving 7 bases not matched to a gene. Germline CDR1 and CDR2: SNHLY and FYNNEI. CDR3 length: 18 residues.

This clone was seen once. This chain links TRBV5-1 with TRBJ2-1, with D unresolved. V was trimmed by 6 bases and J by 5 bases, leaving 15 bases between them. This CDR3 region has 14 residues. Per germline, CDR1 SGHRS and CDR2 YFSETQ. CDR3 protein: CASTLFQGDNEQFF. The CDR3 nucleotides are TGCGCCAGCACCCTCTTTCAAGGAGACAATGAGCAGTTCTTC.

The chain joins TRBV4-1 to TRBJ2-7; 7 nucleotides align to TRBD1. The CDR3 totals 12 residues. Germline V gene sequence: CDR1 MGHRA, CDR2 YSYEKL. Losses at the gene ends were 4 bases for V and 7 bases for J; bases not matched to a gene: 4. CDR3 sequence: CASSRSGGEQYF. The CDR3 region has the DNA TGCGCCAGCAGCCGATCAGGGGGAGAGCAGTACTTC.

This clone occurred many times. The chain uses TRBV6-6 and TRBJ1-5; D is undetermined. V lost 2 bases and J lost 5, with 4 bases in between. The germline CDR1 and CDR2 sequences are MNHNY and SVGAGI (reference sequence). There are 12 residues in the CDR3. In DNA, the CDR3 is TGTGCCAGCAGTTACGCTTATCAGCCCCAGCATTTT. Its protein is CASSYAYQPQHF.

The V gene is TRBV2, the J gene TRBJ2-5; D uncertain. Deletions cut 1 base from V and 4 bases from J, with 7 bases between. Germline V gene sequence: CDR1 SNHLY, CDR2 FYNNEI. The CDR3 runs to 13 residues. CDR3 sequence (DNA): TGTGCCAGCAGTGAAGTCCACGGAGAGACCCAGTACTTC. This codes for CASSEVHGETQYF.

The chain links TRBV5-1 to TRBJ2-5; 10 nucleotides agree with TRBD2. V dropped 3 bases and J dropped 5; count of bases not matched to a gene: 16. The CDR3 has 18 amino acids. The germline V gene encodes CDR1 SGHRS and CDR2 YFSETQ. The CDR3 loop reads CASSYLGLAGARGETQYF. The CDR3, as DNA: TGCGCCAGCAGCTACCTCGGGCTAGCGGGAGCGAGGGGGGAGACCCAGTACTTC.

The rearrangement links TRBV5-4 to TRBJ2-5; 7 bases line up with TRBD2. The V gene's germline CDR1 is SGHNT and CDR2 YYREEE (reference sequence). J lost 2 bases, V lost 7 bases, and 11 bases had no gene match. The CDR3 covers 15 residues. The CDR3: CASEGGPSQQETQYF. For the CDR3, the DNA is TGTGCCAGCGAGGGAGGGCCGTCACAACAAGAGACCCAGTACTTC. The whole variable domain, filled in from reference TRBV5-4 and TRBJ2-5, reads ETGVTQSPTHLIKTRGQQVTLRCSSQSGHNTVSWYQQALGQGPQFIFQYYREEENGRGNFPPRFSGLQFPNYSSELNVNALELDDSALYLCASEGGPSQQETQYFGPGTRLLVL.

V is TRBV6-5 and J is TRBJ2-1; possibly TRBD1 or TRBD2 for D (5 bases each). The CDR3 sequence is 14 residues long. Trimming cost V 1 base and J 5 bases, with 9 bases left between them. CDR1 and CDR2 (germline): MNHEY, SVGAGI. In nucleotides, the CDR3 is TGTGCCAGCAGTTACTATAGAGGGGACAATGAGCAGTTCTTC. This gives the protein CASSYYRGDNEQFF.

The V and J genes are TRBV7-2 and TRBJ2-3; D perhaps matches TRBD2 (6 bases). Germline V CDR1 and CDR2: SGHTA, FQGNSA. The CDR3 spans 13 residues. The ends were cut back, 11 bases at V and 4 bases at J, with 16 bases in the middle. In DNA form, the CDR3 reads TGTGCCTCGGGGGAGAGTGGGGCAGATACGCAGTATTTT. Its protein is CASGESGADTQYF.

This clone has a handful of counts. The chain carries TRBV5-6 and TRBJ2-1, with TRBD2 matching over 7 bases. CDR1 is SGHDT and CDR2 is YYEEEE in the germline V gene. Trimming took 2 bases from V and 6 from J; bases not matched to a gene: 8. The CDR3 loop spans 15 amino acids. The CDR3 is CASSFGLADLNEQFF. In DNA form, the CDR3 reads TGTGCCAGCAGCTTTGGTCTAGCGGATCTCAATGAGCAGTTCTTC.

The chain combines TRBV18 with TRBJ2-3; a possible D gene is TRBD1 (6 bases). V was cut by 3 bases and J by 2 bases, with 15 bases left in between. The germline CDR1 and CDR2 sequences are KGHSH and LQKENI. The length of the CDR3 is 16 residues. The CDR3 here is CASSPNPGQNTDTQYF. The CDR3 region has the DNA TGTGCCAGCTCACCGAATCCCGGACAGAACACAGATACGCAGTATTTT.

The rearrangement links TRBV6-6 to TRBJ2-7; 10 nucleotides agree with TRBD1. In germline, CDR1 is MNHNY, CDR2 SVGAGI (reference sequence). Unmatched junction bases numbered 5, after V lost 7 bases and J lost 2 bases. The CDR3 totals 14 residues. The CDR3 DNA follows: TGTGCCAGCAATATGGGACAGGGGCCCTACGAGCAGTACTTC. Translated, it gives CASNMGQGPYEQYF.

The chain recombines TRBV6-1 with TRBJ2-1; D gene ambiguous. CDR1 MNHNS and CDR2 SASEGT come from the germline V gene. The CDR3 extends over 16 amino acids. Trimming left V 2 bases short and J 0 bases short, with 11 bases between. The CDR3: CASSEYGLGSYNEQFF. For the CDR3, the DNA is TGTGCCAGCAGTGAATACGGCCTCGGCTCCTACAATGAGCAGTTCTTC.

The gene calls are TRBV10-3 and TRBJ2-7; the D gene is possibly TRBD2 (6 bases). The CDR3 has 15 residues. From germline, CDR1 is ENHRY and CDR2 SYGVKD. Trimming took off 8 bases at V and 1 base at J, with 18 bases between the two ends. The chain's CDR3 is CAIQDSGLGSYEQYF. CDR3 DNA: TGTGCCATCCAAGATAGCGGCTTGGGATCCTACGAGCAGTACTTC.

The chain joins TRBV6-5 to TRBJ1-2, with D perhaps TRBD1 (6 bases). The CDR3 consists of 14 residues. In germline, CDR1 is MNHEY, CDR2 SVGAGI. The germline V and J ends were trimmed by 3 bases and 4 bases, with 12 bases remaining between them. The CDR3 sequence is CASSYQGTVYGYTF. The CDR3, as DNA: TGTGCCAGCAGTTATCAGGGGACGGTCTATGGCTACACCTTC.

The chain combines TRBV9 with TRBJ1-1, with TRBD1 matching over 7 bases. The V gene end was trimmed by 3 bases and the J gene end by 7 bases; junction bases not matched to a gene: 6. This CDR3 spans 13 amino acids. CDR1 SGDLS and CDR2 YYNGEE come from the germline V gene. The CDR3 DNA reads TGTGCCAGCAGCGGCGGACAGGACCTTGAAGCTTTCTTT. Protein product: CASSGGQDLEAFF.

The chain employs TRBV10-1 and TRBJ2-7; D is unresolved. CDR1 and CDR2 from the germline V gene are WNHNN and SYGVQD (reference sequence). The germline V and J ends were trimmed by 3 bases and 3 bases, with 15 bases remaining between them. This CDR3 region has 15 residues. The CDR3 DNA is TGCGCCAGCAGTGATGGGTCAGGTCGTAGCTACGAGCAGTACTTC. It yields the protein CASSDGSGRSYEQYF.